The next 10 T cell receptor beta chains were all read from a single sample in a study of OX40 agonist ivuxolimab in advanced cancers. Repertoires were generated with immunoSEQ multiplex PCR, while TCRdb's copy carries only in-frame clones and drops some. This sample yields around 66,000 clones, of which just over 90% are seen a single time; 15% to 20% belongs to the top ten. The sequences come from CD4+ or CD8+ T cells sorted from blood, collected in a trial of the OX40 agonist ivuxolimab. The source is an adult with an advanced solid tumor such as melanoma, head and neck, liver or kidney cancer.

The chain carries TRBV5-4 and TRBJ2-7; D is possibly TRBD1 or TRBD2 (6 bases each). Germline-derived CDR1 and CDR2 are SGHNT and YYREEE (reference sequence). V lost 0 bases to trimming and J lost 1 base, with 11 bases between them. CDR3 length equals 15 residues. The CDR3 loop reads CASSLEGGQSYEQYF. DNA for the CDR3: TGTGCCAGCAGCTTGGAGGGGGGCCAGTCCTACGAGCAGTACTTC.

The chain carries TRBV6-6 and TRBJ1-6; a possible D gene is TRBD1 (5 bases). Deletions cut 7 bases from V and 7 bases from J, with 14 bases between. The CDR3 has 14 amino acids. Germline V CDR1 and CDR2: MNHNY, SVGAGI (reference sequence). In DNA form, the CDR3 reads TGTGCCAGCACTCCCACAGGTCTGAATTCACCCCTCCACTTT. It translates to CASTPTGLNSPLHF.

J is TRBJ2-7 and V is TRBV28; maybe TRBD2 (5 bases). The length of the CDR3 is 12 residues. V lost 8 bases, J lost 5 bases, and 13 bases lay in between. Germline CDR1 MDHEN, CDR2 SYDVKM. The CDR3 region has the DNA TGTGCCAGCGGGCGGCTAGCAAACGAGCAGTACTTC. This sequence encodes CASGRLANEQYF.

The genes are TRBV7-9 and TRBJ1-5; D is unresolved. V was shortened by 3 bases and J by 4 bases, with 10 bases between the two germline ends. CDR3 length: 14 residues. Germline V lookup: CDR1 SEHNR, CDR2 FQNEAQ (reference sequence). CDR3 sequence: CASSLGLGNQPQHF. CDR3 coding DNA: TGTGCCAGCAGCTTGGGTCTTGGGAATCAGCCCCAGCATTTT.

CDR3 sequence (DNA): TGTGCCAGCAGCCCGGGACTAGCGAGCTACGAGCAGTACTTC. Its translation is CASSPGLASYEQYF. J is TRBJ2-7 and V is TRBV27, with 10 bases lining up with TRBD2. V lost 6 bases and J lost 3; bases outside the gene matches: 5. CDR1 is MNHEY and CDR2 is SMNVEV in the germline V gene (reference sequence). CDR3 length: 14 amino acids.

The V call is TRBV6-5, the J call TRBJ2-7, with D possibly matching TRBD1 (6 bases). Germline V CDR1 and CDR2: MNHEY, SVGAGI. Trimming cost V 5 bases and J 2 bases, with 13 bases left between them. This CDR3 has 14 residues. The CDR3 DNA sequence: TGTGCCAGCAGTACAACCGGGACACCCTACGAGCAGTACTTC. It encodes CASSTTGTPYEQYF.

The V and J genes are TRBV11-2 and TRBJ2-5; 9 positions agree with TRBD1. Germline CDR1 reads SGHAT; CDR2 reads FQNNGV. The J segment lost 5 bases and the V segment lost 4 bases, leaving 8 bases of the junction unmatched. There are 15 residues in the CDR3. DNA for the CDR3: TGTGCCAGCAGCTCTCTACAGGGGGCCGGGGAGACCCAGTACTTC. Protein sequence: CASSSLQGAGETQYF. Based on the CDR3 plus reference TRBV11-2 and TRBJ2-5, the full variable domain is EAGVAQSPRYKIIEKRQSVAFWCNPISGHATLYWYQQILGQGPKLLIQFQNNGVVDDSQLPKDRFSAERLKGVDSTLKIQPAKLEDSAVYLCASSSLQGAGETQYFGPGTRLLVL.

V and J are TRBV7-2 and TRBJ2-7, with 7 bases that match TRBD1. From germline, CDR1 is SGHTA and CDR2 FQGNSA. The CDR3 consists of 12 residues. After removal of 6 bases from V and 5 bases from J, the junction contained 4 bases not matched to a gene. The CDR3: CASSRQGNEQYF. The CDR3 DNA follows: TGTGCCAGCAGTCGACAGGGTAACGAGCAGTACTTC.

This chain connects TRBV5-4 to TRBJ2-3, with D perhaps being TRBD1 or TRBD2 (6 bases each). V was trimmed by 1 base and J by 2 bases, leaving 17 bases between them. The CDR3 loop spans 17 amino acids. Germline V gene lookup returns CDR1 SGHNT and CDR2 YYREEE (reference sequence). Written as DNA, the CDR3 is TGTGCCAGCAGCTTGTGGGGGGCTAGCTCGCCCACAGATACGCAGTATTTT. This sequence encodes CASSLWGASSPTDTQYF.

In DNA, the CDR3 is TGCAGCGTTGTAGGCGGGGACAGGAATTTTAATGAGCAGTTCTTC. Translating it yields CSVVGGDRNFNEQFF. The rearrangement uses TRBV29-1 and TRBJ2-1; 8 bases line up with TRBD1. Trimming removed 4 bases from V and 7 bases from J; junction bases left unmatched: 12. The CDR3 consists of 15 residues. CDR1 and CDR2 from the germline V gene are SQVTM and ANQGSEA.